Here is one T cell receptor (beta chain) with its context. Its target is not known. Noted time point: patch test 1, 2 weeks after DPC sensitization. Stated treatment: therapeutic diphenylcyclopropenone sensitization with weekly scalp DPC. The data were obtained in a study of human T cells and chemical hapten exposure. Study context: Throughout a study of 20 to 25 weeks, patients underwent weekly scalp administration of diphenylcyclopropenone doses. Study-wide results and limits: The presence of alopecia in the donors means their immune response may differ from healthy people's. Expanded TCRs created a significantly greater count of big CDR3 similarity clusters than controls did.

One entry per CDR3 protein results from TCRdb running MiXCR on the RACE reads. The sample holds tens of thousands of distinct CDR3 sequences, 32% seen once. The CDR3 sequence is 14 residues long. Trimming left V 0 bases short and J 6 bases short, with 11 bases between. CDR1 and CDR2 (germline): SGDLS, YYNGEE. The sequencing here drew on whole blood, taken in connection with sensitization to the hapten diphenylcyclopropenone (DPC). The sequence was obtained from a man in his forties with alopecia areata. Some clones in this sample may be carry-over from other donors' samples. The gene calls are TRBV9 and TRBJ2-3; unclear D gene. The CDR3 coding sequence is TGTGCCAGCAGCGTAGCGAGTTTGGGGGATACGCAGTATTTT. It yields the protein CASSVASLGDTQYF.